This T cell receptor beta chain was identified during a study of high-grade serous ovarian cancer treatment subgroups. Study background: Mean per sample: around 13,000 reads, around 7,300 unique TCR beta rearrangements.

V trimming: 5 bases; J trimming: 4 bases; junction bases outside the gene matches: 3. CDR1 and CDR2 (germline): SGHRS, YFSETQ. This CDR3 has 13 amino acids. Tumor samples were taken before definitive surgery or chemotherapy. Assay used: immunoSEQ multiplex PCR; TCRdb lists only in-frame clones, some missing. The table lists under 30,000 clones, roughly 80% of them singletons. With respect to this clone: Antigen unknown.

Notes on the study in general: Same-patient tumor repertoires overlapped at roughly 0.1 to 0.79; different patients barely overlapped.

The TCR sequence derives from a human donor with high-grade serous ovarian cancer. Specimen: tumor tissue. V and J are TRBV5-1 and TRBJ2-7, with 10 positions matching TRBD2. The CDR3, as DNA: TGCGCCAGCAGAGGTAGCGGGAGGTACGAGCAGTACTTC. It is translated as CASRGSGRYEQYF.